This TCR beta chain was documented in a study of blood T cells in healthy people across ages. Concerning this clonotype: The antigen is not known.

The use of a sample-barcoded 5' primer and a J-beta primer mix characterized a second PCR of roughly 7 to 12 cycles. TCRdb re-called the 5' RACE reads with MiXCR, one entry per CDR3 protein. The data contain over 950,000 distinct CDR3 sequences, 45% to 60% of them singletons. The CDR3 consists of 16 residues. The V gene end was trimmed by 6 bases and the J gene end by 0 bases; junction bases not matched to a gene: 6. Per germline, CDR1 KGHDR and CDR2 SFDVKD. Study conclusions and caveats: Older individuals had lower TCR beta diversity per million T cells (the decline was roughly linear). Across samples, TCR beta diversity tracked strongly with naive T cell percentage. Estimated diversity across one million T cells was deemed an underestimate.

Donors each provided about 9.5 milliliters of peripheral blood. The specimen was blood. The TCR was taken from a woman in her fifties or sixties in good health. The chain has TRBV24-1 and TRBJ2-1; 8 nucleotides line up with TRBD2. CDR3 sequence (DNA): TGTGCCACCAGTCTAGCGGGCCAGAGCTCCTACAATGAGCAGTTCTTC. It is translated as CATSLAGQSSYNEQFF.